This T cell receptor (beta chain) is from a study of blood T cell repertoires in COVID-19. Germline CDR1 is LNHNV and CDR2 is YYDKDF (reference sequence). Trimming cost V 0 bases and J 8 bases; bases outside gene matches: 6. This CDR3 comprises 15 residues. Sequencing was performed with immunoSEQ multiplex PCR; in TCRdb, only in-frame clones are kept and a portion is missing. The sample holds some 170,000 clones, 76% seen once. The receptor comes from a woman in her forties or fifties with active or convalescent COVID-19. The rearrangement joins TRBV15 to TRBJ2-4; 8 bases match TRBD1. Sequences were obtained from peripheral blood. The CDR3 reads CATSRETGALDIQYF. The CDR3 bases are TGTGCCACCAGCAGAGAGACAGGGGCGCTGGACATTCAGTACTTC.